This note documents a single T cell receptor beta chain sequence. This clone turned up a few times. The antigen this receptor binds is unknown. Gene names, together with germline sequences, are murine for this receptor. The read comes to an end 1 residue before the CDR3 does, leaving the germline J gene to fill in the end. Library creation used the immunoSEQ multiplex PCR assay. TCRbeta CDR3 sequencing was done by Adaptive Biotechnologies at survey depth, reporting CDR3 sequences, V/J genes, productive frequency and template counts. Amplification of TCR beta CDR3 regions started from genomic DNA instead of RNA. The paper's data handling went like this. Pairwise repertoire overlap between tissues was quantified with Jensen-Shannon divergence, where 1 means complete divergence and 0 identical. Tissues were grouped by single-linkage agglomerative hierarchical clustering of pairwise JSD values, and the clustering results were shown as dendrograms. GLIPH2 was run on all patient samples with simulation_depth 1000, kmer_min_depth 3 and cdr3_length_cutoff 8, and groups with more than two unique CDR3s were retained. A standardized tissue-overlap score extrapolated Jaccard GLIPH-group overlap across patients to a standard repertoire size of 1000 clones. Linear mixed-effect models, with tissue included as a fixed effect and individual included as a random effect, were used to assess associations of diversity with clinical or experimental variables. The immuneACCESS repertoire file appears here via TCRdb, limited to in-frame rearrangements. These files lack a portion of the clones; in checked studies, under half of the deficit traces to unresolved V genes, and the cause of the others is not known. The V and J calls and clone size are taken from that table; D and trimming were inferred from the DNA. For this sample there are around 2,000 clones; under 60% appear just once. The ten largest clones capture 30% to 40% of the sample.

These data are taken from a study of tissue T cells after allogeneic stem cell transplantation (dated by TCRdb to 2022 to 2024). Regarding the study in general: The study profiled TCR beta repertoires in many tissues obtained from research autopsies of patients with and without GVHD, and also in mouse models of GVHD. The human part of the study was a prospective observational study with no blinding and no randomization. Broader findings and caveats from the paper: The study did not determine which tissue TCRs were alloreactive or antigen-specific, and some clones might have been persisting host cells. Not many T cell clones showed up in more than one patient, yet clustering based on motifs uncovered repertoire signatures that were shared across patients in a tissue-specific way. A small and clinically heterogeneous patient cohort was studied, and sampling depth was acknowledged as a limitation. Within patients, how anatomically similar the tissues were was a key factor in shaping TCR repertoire composition, regardless of disease or transplant status. Blood and spleen T cells captured only a limited portion of the TCR repertoire detected in tissues, in both patients and mice.

Taken with the paper, the label for time point translates to: mouse harvest day 14 after allogeneic transplant. Mouse grafts combined 10^7 T-cell-depleted bone marrow cells with 10^6 splenic CD5+ T cells, given via tail vein injection. Mouse GVHD was modeled in a major MHC-mismatch B6 (H2b) into BALB/c (H2d) model, with tissues profiled at day 7 or 14. On day 7 or 14 post-transplant, mouse tissues and retro-orbital blood were harvested with separate sterile tools for each animal, and livers were flushed before harvest. Before genomic DNA isolation with the DNeasy Blood & Tissue Kit, mouse tissues were minced with razor blades in buffered saline. The CDR3 runs 13 residues from the cysteine to the phenylalanine. The 36 bases shown cover part of the CDR3, and their frame starts at base 1. V is shortened by 5 bases, J by 3 bases, and the region joining them spans 11 bases. The germline V gene provides CDR1 NSHNY and CDR2 SYGAGN.

The TCR sequence derives from a female BALB/c mouse given C57BL/6 T cells with graft-versus-host disease after an allogeneic hematopoietic cell transplant. The receptor chain draws on TRBV13-1 and TRBJ1-1; perhaps TRBD1 is the D gene, with 6 bases matching. The sequenced material came from lymph node tissue. The CDR3 bases that were read are TGTGCCAGCAGCCTCAACAGGGACACAGAAGTCTTC. Translation gives CASSLNRDTEVF. The entire CDR3 reads CASSLNRDTEVFF.